Presented here are 3 T cell receptor beta chains from one specimen sequenced in a study of OX40 agonist ivuxolimab in advanced cancers. The repertoire was sequenced with immunoSEQ multiplex PCR; TCRdb's copy has only in-frame clones and lacks some. This sample yields tens of thousands of clones, of which 80% to 85% are seen a single time; approximately 0.38% belongs to the top ten. The input for sequencing was CD4+ or CD8+ T cells sorted from blood, taken in a trial of the OX40 agonist ivuxolimab. All receptors derive from an adult with an advanced solid tumor such as melanoma, head and neck, liver or kidney cancer.

This sequence joins TRBV7-2 and TRBJ1-1, with 7 positions matching TRBD1. The CDR3 loop spans 13 amino acids. Germline assignment: CDR1 SGHTA and CDR2 FQGNSA. V shed 1 base and J 7 bases; nucleotides not matched to a gene: 3. The CDR3 DNA reads as TGTGCCAGCAGCTTAGACAGGGGAATTGAAGCTTTCTTT. Translating gives CASSLDRGIEAFF.

The chain is built from TRBV6-5 and TRBJ1-1; possible D gene TRBD1, 6 bases. The CDR3 has 13 amino acids. Germline V CDR1 and CDR2: MNHEY, SVGAGI. Deletions cut 6 bases from V and 4 bases from J, with 12 bases between. CDR3 nucleotides: TGTGCCAGCAGAAATACAGGGAGCACTGAAGCTTTCTTT. This translates into CASRNTGSTEAFF.

The rearrangement joins TRBV5-5 to TRBJ1-4; D gene uncertain. CDR3 length: 15 residues. V was clipped by 4 bases and J by 3 bases, with 13 bases between them. Germline CDR1 SGHKS, CDR2 YYEKEE (reference sequence). The CDR3 protein is CASSPDPGSNEKLFF. Written as DNA, the CDR3 is TGTGCCAGCAGCCCGGATCCGGGATCTAATGAAAAACTGTTTTTT. Full variable domain (rest looked up from reference TRBV5-5 and TRBJ1-4): DAGVTQSPTHLIKTRGQQVTLRCSPISGHKSVSWYQQVLGQGPQFIFQYYEKEERGRGNFPDRFSARQFPNYSSELNVNALLLGDSALYLCASSPDPGSNEKLFFGSGTQLSVL.